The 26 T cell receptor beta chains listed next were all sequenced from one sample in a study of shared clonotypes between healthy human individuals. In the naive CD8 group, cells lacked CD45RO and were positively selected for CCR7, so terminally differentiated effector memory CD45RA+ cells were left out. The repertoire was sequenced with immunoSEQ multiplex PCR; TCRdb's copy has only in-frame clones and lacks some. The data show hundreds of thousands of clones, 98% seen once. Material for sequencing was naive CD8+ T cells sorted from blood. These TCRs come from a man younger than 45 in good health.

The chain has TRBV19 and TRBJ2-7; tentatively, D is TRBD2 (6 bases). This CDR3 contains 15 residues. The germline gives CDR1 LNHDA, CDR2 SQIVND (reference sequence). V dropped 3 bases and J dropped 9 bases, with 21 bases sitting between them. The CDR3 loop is CASSISPRGSSVQYF. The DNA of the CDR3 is TGTGCCAGTAGTATTTCCCCACGGGGGAGCTCTGTGCAGTACTTC.

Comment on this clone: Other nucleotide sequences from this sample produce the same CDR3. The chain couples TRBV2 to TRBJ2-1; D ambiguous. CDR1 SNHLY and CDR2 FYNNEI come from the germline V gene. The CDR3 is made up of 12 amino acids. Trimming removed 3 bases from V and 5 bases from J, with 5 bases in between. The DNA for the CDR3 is TGTGCCAGCAGTGAGGGCCACAATGAGCAGTTCTTC. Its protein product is CASSEGHNEQFF.

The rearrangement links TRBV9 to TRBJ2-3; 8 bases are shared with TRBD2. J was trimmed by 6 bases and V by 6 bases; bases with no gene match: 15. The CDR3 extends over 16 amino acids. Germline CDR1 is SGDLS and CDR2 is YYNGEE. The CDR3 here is CASTTSGLAGYDTQYF. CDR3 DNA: TGTGCCAGCACCACTTCCGGGCTAGCGGGCTACGATACGCAGTATTTT.

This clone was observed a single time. The CDR3, as DNA: TGTGCCAGCAGCGACCTATTTCGGGATAGCCAAGAGACCCAGTACTTC. Amino acids: CASSDLFRDSQETQYF. The chain employs TRBV11-2 and TRBJ2-5; D possibly corresponds to TRBD2 (5 bases). Germline loops: CDR1 SGHAT, CDR2 FQNNGV. The germline V and J ends were trimmed by 5 bases and 1 base, with 17 bases remaining between them. This CDR3 region has 16 residues.

The CDR3 DNA reads TGTGCCAGCACCGACATGGGGGATAGACTCTACGAGCAGTACTTC. Translation gives CASTDMGDRLYEQYF. This chain uses TRBV5-5 with TRBJ2-7, with D perhaps TRBD1 or TRBD2 (5 bases each). The CDR3 length is 15 residues. Trimming stripped 6 bases from V and 3 bases from J, with 19 bases between. In germline, CDR1 is SGHKS, CDR2 YYEKEE (reference sequence).

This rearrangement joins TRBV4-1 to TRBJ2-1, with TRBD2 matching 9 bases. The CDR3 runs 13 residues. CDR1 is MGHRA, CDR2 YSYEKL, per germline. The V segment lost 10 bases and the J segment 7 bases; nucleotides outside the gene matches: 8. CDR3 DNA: TGCGCCACAGCATCGCGGGAGGGGAATGAGCAGTTCTTC. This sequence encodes CATASREGNEQFF.

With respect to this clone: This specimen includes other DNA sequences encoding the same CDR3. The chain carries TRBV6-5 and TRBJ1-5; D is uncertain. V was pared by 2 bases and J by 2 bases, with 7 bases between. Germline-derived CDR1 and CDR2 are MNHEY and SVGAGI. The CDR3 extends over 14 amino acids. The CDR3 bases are TGTGCCAGCAGTTACGGAGGAGGCAATCAGCCCCAGCATTTT. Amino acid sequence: CASSYGGGNQPQHF.

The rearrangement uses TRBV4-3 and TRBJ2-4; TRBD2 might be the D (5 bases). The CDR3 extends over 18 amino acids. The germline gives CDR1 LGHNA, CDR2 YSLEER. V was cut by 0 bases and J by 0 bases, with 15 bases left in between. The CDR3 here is CASSQDGGTTLAKNIQYF. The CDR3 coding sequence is TGCGCCAGCAGCCAAGACGGAGGAACCACATTAGCCAAAAACATTCAGTACTTC.

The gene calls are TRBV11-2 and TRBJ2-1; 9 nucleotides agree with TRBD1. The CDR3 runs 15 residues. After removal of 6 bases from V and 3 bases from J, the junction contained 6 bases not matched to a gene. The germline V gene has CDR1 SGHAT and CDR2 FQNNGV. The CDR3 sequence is CASRDTGGFYNEQFF. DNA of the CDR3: TGTGCCAGCAGGGACACAGGGGGCTTCTACAATGAGCAGTTCTTC.

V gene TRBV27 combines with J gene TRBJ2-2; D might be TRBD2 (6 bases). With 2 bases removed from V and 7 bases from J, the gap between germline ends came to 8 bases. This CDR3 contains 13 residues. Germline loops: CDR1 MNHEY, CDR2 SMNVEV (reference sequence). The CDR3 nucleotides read TGTGCCAGCAGTTTAGGGGGGAACGGGGAGCTGTTTTTT. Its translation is CASSLGGNGELFF.

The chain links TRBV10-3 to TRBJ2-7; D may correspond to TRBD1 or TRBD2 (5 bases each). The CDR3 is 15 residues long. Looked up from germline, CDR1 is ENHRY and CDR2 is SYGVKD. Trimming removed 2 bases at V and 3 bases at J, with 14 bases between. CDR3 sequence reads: CAISEREGLLYEQYF. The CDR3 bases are TGTGCCATCAGTGAGAGAGAGGGGTTACTCTACGAGCAGTACTTC.

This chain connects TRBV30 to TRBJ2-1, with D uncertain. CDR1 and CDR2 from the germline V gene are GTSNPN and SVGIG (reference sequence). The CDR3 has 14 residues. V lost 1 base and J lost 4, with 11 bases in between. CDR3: CAWSGQTPYNEQFF. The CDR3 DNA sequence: TGTGCCTGGAGTGGGCAGACACCTTACAATGAGCAGTTCTTC.

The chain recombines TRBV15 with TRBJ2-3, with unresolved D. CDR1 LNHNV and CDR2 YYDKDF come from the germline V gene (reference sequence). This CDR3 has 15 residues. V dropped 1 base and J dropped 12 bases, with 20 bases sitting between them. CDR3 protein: CATSRADSPGVIQYF. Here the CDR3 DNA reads TGTGCCACCAGCAGAGCTGACTCCCCGGGCGTGATCCAGTATTTT.

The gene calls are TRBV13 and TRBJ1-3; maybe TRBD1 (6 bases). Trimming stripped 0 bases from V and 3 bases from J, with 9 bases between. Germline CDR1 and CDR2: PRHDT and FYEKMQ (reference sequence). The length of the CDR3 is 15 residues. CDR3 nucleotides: TGTGCCAGCAGCTTAGGACAGGGTAGTGGAAACACCATATATTTT. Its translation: CASSLGQGSGNTIYF.

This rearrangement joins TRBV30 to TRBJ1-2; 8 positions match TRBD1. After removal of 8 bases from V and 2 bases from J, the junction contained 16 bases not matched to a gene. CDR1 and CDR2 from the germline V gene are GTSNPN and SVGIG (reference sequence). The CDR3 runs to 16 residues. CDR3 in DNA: TGTGCCGGAAGGGGAACCCGGGACAGGATAAACTATGGCTACACCTTC. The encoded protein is CAGRGTRDRINYGYTF.

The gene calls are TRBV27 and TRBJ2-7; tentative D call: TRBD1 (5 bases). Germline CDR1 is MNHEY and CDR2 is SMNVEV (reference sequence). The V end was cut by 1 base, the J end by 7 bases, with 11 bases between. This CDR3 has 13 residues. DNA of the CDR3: TGTGCCAGCAGTTTATTCGACAGTAATGAGCAGTACTTC. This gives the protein CASSLFDSNEQYF.

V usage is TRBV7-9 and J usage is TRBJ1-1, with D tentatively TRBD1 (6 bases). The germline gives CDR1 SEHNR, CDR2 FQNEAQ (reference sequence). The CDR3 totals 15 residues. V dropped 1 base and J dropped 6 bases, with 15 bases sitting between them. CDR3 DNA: TGTGCCAGCAGCTTAGGGTTTTCAGGGGTGGCTGAAGCTTTCTTT. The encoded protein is CASSLGFSGVAEAFF.

In DNA, the CDR3 is TGTGCCAGCCTCCTAGGACCCCTCCACTACAATGAGCAGTTCTTC. Its protein product is CASLLGPLHYNEQFF. The rearrangement links TRBV7-8 to TRBJ2-1, with D unresolved. Germline loops: CDR1 SGHVS, CDR2 FQNEAQ. V was pared by 8 bases and J by 3 bases, with 17 bases between. The CDR3 is 15 residues long.

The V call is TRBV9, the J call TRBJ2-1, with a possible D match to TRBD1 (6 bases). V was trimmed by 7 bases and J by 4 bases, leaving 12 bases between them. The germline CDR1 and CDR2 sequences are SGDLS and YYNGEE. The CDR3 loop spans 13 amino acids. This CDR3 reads CASGTPSYNEQFF. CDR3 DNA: TGTGCCAGCGGGACACCCAGTTACAATGAGCAGTTCTTC.

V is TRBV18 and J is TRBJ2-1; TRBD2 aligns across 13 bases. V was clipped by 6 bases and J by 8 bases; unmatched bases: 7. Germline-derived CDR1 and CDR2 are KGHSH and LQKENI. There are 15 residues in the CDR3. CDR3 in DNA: TGTGCCAGCTCTCTTGGGACTAGCGGGAATGATGAGCAGTTCTTC. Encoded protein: CASSLGTSGNDEQFF.

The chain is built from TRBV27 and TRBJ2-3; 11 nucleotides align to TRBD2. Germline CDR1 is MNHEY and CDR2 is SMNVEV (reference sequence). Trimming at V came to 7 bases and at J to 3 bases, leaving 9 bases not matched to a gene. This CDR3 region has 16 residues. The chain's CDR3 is CASTDSGRAGTDTQYF. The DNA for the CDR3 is TGTGCCAGCACTGATAGCGGGAGGGCAGGAACAGATACGCAGTATTTT.

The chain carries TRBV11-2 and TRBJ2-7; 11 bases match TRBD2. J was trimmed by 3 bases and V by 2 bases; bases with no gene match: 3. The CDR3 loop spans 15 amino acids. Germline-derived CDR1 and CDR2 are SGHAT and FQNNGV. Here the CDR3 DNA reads TGTGCCAGCAGCTTAACGACTAGCGGGATCTACGAGCAGTACTTC. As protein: CASSLTTSGIYEQYF.

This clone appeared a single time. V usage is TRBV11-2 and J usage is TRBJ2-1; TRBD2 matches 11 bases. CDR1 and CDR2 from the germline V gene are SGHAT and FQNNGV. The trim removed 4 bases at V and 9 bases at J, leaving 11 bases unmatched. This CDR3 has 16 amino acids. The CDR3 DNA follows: TGTGCCAGCAGCTGGCCACGTAGCGGGAGGGCCACTGAGCAGTTCTTC. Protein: CASSWPRSGRATEQFF.

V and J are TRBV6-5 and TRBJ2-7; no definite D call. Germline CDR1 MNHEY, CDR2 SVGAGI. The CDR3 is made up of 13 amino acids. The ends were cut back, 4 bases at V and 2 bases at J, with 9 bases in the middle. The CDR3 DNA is TGTGCCAGCAGTTTAAGGACCGCCTACGAGCAGTACTTC. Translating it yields CASSLRTAYEQYF.

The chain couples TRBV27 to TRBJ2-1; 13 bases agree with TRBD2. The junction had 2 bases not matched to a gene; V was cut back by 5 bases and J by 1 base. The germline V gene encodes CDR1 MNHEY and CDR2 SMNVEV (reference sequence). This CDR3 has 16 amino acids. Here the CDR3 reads CASSPGLAGSYNEQFF. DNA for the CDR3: TGTGCCAGCAGTCCGGGACTAGCGGGGTCCTACAATGAGCAGTTCTTC.

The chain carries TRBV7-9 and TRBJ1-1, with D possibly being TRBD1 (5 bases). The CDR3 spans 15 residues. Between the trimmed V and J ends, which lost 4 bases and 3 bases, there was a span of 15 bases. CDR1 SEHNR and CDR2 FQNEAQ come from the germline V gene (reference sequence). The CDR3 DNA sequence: TGTGCCAGCAGCTCAATGCTCGGCAGGGACACTGAAGCTTTCTTT. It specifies CASSSMLGRDTEAFF.